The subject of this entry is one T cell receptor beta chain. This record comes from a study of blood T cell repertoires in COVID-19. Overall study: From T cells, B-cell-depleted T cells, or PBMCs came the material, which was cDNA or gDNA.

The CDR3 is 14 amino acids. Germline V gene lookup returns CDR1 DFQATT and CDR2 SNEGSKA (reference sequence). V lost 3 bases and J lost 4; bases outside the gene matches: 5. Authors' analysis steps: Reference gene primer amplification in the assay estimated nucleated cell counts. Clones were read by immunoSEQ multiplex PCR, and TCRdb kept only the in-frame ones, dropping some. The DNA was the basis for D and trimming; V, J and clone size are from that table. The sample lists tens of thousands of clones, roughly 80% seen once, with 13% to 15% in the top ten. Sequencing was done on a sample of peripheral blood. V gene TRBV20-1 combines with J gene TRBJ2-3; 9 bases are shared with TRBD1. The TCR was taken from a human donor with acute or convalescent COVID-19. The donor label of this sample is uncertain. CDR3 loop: CSASGDRVPDTQYF. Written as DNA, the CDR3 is TGCAGTGCTAGTGGGGACAGGGTTCCAGATACGCAGTATTTT.